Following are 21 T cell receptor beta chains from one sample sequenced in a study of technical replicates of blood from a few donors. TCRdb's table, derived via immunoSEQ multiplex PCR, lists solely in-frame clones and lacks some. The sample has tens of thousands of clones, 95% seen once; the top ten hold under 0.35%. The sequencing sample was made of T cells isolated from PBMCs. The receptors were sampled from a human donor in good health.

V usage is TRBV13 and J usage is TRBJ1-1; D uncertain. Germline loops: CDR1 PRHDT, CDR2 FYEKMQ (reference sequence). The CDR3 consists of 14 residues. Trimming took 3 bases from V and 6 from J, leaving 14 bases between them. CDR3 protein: CASSLFQISAEAFF. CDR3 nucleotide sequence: TGTGCCAGCAGCTTGTTCCAAATCAGCGCTGAAGCTTTCTTT.

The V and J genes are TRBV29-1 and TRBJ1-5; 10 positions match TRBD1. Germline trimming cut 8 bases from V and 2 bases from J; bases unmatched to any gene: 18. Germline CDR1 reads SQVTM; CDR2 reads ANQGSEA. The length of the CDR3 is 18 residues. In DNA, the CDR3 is TGCAGCCCACTCGATCCGGGACAGGGGTTACCCTGCAATCAGCCCCAGCATTTT. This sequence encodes CSPLDPGQGLPCNQPQHF.

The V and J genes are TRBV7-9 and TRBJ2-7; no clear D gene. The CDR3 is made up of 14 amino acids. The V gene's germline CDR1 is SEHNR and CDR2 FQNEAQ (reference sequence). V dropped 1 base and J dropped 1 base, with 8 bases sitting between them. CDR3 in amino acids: CASSLDLSSYEQYF. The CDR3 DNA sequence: TGTGCCAGCAGCTTAGACCTCAGTTCCTACGAGCAGTACTTC.

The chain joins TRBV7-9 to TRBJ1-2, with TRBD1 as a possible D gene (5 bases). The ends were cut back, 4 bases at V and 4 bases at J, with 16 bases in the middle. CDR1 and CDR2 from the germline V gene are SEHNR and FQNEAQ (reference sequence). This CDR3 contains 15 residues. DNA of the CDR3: TGTGCCAGCAGCTACCCGTCAGGGCAGATCTATGGCTACACCTTC. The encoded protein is CASSYPSGQIYGYTF.

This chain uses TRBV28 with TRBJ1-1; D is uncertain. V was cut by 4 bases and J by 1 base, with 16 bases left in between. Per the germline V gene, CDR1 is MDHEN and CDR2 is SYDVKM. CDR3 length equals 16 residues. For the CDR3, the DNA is TGTGCCAGCAGTTCCCCACTCCAGGTACCGAACACTGAAGCTTTCTTT. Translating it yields CASSSPLQVPNTEAFF.

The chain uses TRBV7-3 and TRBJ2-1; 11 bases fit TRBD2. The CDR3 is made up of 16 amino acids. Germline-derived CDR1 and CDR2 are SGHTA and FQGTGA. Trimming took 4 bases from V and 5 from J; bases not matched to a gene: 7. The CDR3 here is CASSSTGLAGHNEQFF. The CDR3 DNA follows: TGTGCCAGCAGCTCGACAGGACTAGCGGGCCACAATGAGCAGTTCTTC.

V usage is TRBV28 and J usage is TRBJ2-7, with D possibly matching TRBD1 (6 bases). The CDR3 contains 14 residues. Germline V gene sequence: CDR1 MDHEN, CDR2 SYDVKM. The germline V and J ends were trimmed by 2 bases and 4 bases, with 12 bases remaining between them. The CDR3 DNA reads TGTGCCAGCAGTTTACAGGGGACATTGTACGAGCAGTACTTC. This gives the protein CASSLQGTLYEQYF.

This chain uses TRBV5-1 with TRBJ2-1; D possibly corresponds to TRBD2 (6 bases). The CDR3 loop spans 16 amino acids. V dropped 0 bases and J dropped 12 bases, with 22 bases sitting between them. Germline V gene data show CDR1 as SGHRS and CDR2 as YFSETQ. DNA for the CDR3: TGCGCCAGCAGCTTGGCGCCCGCTAGCGTTTCTCAAAGGCAGTTCTTC. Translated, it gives CASSLAPASVSQRQFF.

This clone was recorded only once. The CDR3 region is CASSLGSVNTEAFF. CDR3 in DNA: TGCGCCAGCAGCTTGGGGAGCGTGAACACTGAAGCTTTCTTT. The chain combines TRBV5-1 with TRBJ1-1; D remains ambiguous. Germline values: CDR1 SGHRS, CDR2 YFSETQ. V gave up 0 bases and J gave up 0 bases, with 6 bases separating them. The CDR3 spans 14 residues.

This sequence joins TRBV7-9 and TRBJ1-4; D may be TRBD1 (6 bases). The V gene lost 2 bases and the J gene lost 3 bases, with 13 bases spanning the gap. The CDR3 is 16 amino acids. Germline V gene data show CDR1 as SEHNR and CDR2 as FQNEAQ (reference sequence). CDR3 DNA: TGTGCCAGCAGCTTATATCTGGGACACTCTAATGAAAAACTGTTTTTT. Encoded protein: CASSLYLGHSNEKLFF.

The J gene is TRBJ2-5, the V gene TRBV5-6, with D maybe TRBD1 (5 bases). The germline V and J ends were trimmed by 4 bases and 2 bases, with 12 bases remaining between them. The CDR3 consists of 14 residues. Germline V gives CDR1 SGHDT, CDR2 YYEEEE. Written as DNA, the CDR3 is TGTGCCAGCAGCCCGAGACAGCTGCAAGAGACCCAGTACTTC. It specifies CASSPRQLQETQYF.

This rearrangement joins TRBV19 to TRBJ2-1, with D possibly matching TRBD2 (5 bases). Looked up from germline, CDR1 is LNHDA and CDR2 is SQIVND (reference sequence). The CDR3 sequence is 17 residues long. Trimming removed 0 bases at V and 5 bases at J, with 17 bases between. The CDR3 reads CASSIDPPGLGDNEQFF. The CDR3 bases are TGTGCCAGTAGTATAGATCCACCCGGACTGGGAGACAATGAGCAGTTCTTC.

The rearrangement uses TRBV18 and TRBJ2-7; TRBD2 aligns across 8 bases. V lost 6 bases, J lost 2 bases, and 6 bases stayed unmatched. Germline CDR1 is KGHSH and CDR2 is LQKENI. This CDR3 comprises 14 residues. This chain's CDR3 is CASSPSGRAYEQYF. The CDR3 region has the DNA TGTGCCAGCTCCCCGAGCGGGAGAGCCTACGAGCAGTACTTC.

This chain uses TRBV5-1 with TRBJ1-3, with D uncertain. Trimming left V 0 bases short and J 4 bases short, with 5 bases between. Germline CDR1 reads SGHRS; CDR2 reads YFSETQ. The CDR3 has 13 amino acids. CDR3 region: CASSLDRGNTIYF. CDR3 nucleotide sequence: TGCGCCAGCAGCTTGGACAGAGGAAACACCATATATTTT.

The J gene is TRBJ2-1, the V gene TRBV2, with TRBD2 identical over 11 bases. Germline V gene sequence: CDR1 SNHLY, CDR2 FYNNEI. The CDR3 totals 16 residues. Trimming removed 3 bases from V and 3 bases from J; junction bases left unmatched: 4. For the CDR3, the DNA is TGTGCCAGCAGTGATGGCCTAGCGGGAGGCTACAATGAGCAGTTCTTC. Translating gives CASSDGLAGGYNEQFF.

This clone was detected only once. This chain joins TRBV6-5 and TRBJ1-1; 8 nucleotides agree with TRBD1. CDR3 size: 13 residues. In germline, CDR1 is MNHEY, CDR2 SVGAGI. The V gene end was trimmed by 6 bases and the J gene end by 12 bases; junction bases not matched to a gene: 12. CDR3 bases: TGTGCCAGCAGACCGACAGGGGAAAGGGCGACTTTCTTT. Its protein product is CASRPTGERATFF.

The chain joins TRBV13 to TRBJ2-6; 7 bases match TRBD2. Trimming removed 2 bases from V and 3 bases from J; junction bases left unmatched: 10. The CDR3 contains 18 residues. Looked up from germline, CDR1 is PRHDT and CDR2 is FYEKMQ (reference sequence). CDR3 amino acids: CASSLWGGWQIGANVLTF. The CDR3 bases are TGTGCCAGCAGCTTATGGGGGGGGTGGCAAATTGGGGCCAACGTCCTGACTTTC.

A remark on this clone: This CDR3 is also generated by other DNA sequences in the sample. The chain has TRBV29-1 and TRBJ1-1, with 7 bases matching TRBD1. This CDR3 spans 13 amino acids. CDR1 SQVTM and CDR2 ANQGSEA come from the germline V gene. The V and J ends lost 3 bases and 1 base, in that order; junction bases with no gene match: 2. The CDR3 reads CSVEGQPNTEAFF. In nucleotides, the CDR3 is TGCAGCGTTGAGGGACAGCCGAACACTGAAGCTTTCTTT.

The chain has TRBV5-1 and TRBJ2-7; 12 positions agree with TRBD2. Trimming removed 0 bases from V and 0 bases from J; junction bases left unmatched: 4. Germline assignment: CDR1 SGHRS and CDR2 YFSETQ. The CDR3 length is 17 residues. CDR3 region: CASSLETSGSGSYEQYF. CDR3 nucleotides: TGCGCCAGCAGCTTGGAGACTAGCGGGAGTGGCTCCTACGAGCAGTACTTC.

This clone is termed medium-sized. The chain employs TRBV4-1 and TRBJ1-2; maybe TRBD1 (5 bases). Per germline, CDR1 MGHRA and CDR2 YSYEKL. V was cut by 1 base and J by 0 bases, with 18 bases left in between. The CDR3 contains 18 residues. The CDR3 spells CASSQGIRLTDTNYGYTF. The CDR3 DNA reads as TGCGCCAGCAGCCAAGGTATCCGACTGACAGACACTAACTATGGCTACACCTTC.

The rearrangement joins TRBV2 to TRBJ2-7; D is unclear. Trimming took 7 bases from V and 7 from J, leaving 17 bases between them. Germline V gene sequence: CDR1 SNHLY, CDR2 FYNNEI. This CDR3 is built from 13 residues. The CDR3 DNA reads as TGTGCCAGCACCCCGACTGGTTTAGGAGAGCAGTACTTC. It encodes CASTPTGLGEQYF. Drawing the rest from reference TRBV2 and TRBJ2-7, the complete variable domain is EPEVTQTPSHQVTQMGQEVILRCVPISNHLYFYWYRQILGQKVEFLVSFYNNEISEKSEIFDDQFSVERPDGSNFTLKIRSTKLEDSAMYFCASTPTGLGEQYFGPGTRLTVT.